Sequencing of this T cell receptor (beta chain) was carried out in a study of blood T cell repertoires in COVID-19. Measured with immunoSEQ multiplex PCR; TCRdb has only the in-frame clones, and not every one. The sample contains 250,000 or so clones, more than 75% of which appear only once. This CDR3 comprises 15 residues. J lost 4 bases, V lost 6 bases, and 11 bases had no gene match. Germline V gene sequence: CDR1 MNHEY, CDR2 SMNVEV (reference sequence). This sequence joins TRBV27 and TRBJ1-1; 7 bases map to TRBD1. This receptor was taken from a woman in her forties or fifties who had been exposed to COVID-19. Sequenced input: PBMCs or T cells enriched from blood (not recorded which). The CDR3 DNA is TGTGCCAGCAGGACGTCCGACAGGGTTGGCACTGAAGCTTTCTTT. Translation: CASRTSDRVGTEAFF.